What follows are 3 T cell receptor beta chains derived from one specimen sequenced in a study of T cell changes during pregnancy in multiple sclerosis. Data came from immunoSEQ multiplex PCR; TCRdb stores just in-frame clones and leaves some out. The sample holds approximately 48,000 clones; 85% to 95% are singletons and the top ten take around 5.5%. Sequenced material: CD8+ T cells from peripheral blood mononuclear cells, taken before pregnancy. The receptors were gathered from a female donor with multiple sclerosis, enrolled in a pregnancy study.

The CDR3 region is CASSEALQGANGYTF. The CDR3 bases are TGTGCCAGCAGTGAAGCGCTTCAGGGGGCGAATGGCTACACCTTC. The chain joins TRBV2 to TRBJ1-2, with TRBD1 matching over 8 bases. CDR3 size: 15 residues. The ends lost 0 bases at V and 6 bases at J; junction bases unmatched: 6. Per the germline V gene, CDR1 is SNHLY and CDR2 is FYNNEI.

The chain combines TRBV27 with TRBJ2-2; TRBD1 is a possible D gene (5 bases). V was shortened by 2 bases and J by 2 bases, with 9 bases between the two germline ends. The CDR3 runs 15 residues. The germline V gene has CDR1 MNHEY and CDR2 SMNVEV (reference sequence). DNA for the CDR3: TGTGCCAGCAGTTTACTACAGGACAACACCGGGGAGCTGTTTTTT. Translated: CASSLLQDNTGELFF.

This CDR3 is CASSLPGGDSYEQYF. The CDR3 nucleotides read TGCGCCAGCAGCTTGCCAGGGGGTGACTCCTACGAGCAGTACTTC. The chain is built from TRBV5-1 and TRBJ2-7; TRBD1 agrees at 7 bases. The CDR3 is 15 residues long. Trimming at V came to 1 base and at J to 0 bases, leaving 4 bases not matched to a gene. The V gene's germline CDR1 is SGHRS and CDR2 YFSETQ.